Sequencing of this T cell receptor (beta chain) was carried out in a study of blood T cell repertoires in COVID-19 (dated by TCRdb to the early 2020s). A note on the overall study: The collaborator samples originated in the United States, Italy and Spain and spanned the acute and convalescent phases of COVID-19. Where available, HLA class I and class II types were obtained from metadata supplied by the sample provider rather than from assay-based typing. Samples were obtained from the ongoing ImmuneRACE study (first 160 participants) and from 1,254 subjects provided by 6 global collaborators. Deeply sampled blood TCRbeta repertoires from subjects exposed to, actively infected with, or recovered from COVID-19 were included in the dataset. The prospective study material was composed of cDNA or gDNA derived from T cells, B-cell-depleted T cells, or PBMCs. The repertoires were released in a freely available public database intended as a resource for research on the immune response to SARS-CoV-2. A de-identified subject ID, COVID-19 status, age in years and sex were almost always included in the sample metadata. Summary of the overall study and its limitations: Clinical and demographic metadata were provided uncurated, with the amount varying by source and participant.

The immunoSEQ Assay, a bias-controlled multiplex PCR, was used to amplify TCRbeta CDR3 regions from genomic DNA. The original pipeline was this. Nucleated cell counts per sample were estimated from amplification of reference gene primers within the assay. To quantify the absolute abundance of each unique TCRbeta CDR3 rearrangement, sequence reads were collapsed and filtered. For each sample, productive Simpson clonality was calculated as the square root of Simpson's diversity index across productive rearrangements. Sourced from immuneACCESS, this table was stored by TCRdb with only in-frame sequences that have V and J called. A share of the clones is absent; for the studies checked, an unresolved V gene accounts for under half, and the remainder has no known explanation. That table is the source of V, J and clone size, and D and trimming were worked out from the DNA. The sample table shows about half a million clones, and 70% to 90% are seen once. In total, the top ten clones hold roughly 3.2% of the sample.

The collaborating institutions used their own protocols to collect whole blood in K2EDTA tubes. For TCRbeta analysis, collaborators shipped samples as frozen whole blood, isolated PBMCs, or DNA extracted from either of those sample types. A remark on this clone: No cognate antigen has been identified for it. Base qualities were left out, and no much larger clone turns up one base away.

The germline V end is reduced by 3 bases and the J end by 7 bases; junction bases left unmatched: 10. Per the germline V gene, SGHDT is the CDR1 and YYEEEE is the CDR2. The CDR3 spans 15 residues, from the cysteine through the phenylalanine. The CDR3 DNA has 45 bases and is translated from base 1. The sequencing sample was made of peripheral blood. Recombination joined TRBV5-6 with TRBJ2-7, with 10 bases in between that match TRBD2. This receptor was identified in a human donor in a cohort sampled during active COVID-19. CDR3 loop: CASSWNLAGAEEQYF. The DNA is TGTGCCAGCAGCTGGAATCTAGCGGGAGCTGAAGAGCAGTACTTC.